Listed below are T cell receptor beta chains from one sample, sequenced in a study of OX40 agonist ivuxolimab in advanced cancers. Here immunoSEQ multiplex PCR was the method, and the copy in TCRdb shows in-frame clones only, minus some. The data show 72,000 or so clones, over 75% seen once. The sequencing here drew on CD4+ or CD8+ T cells sorted from blood, taken in a trial of the OX40 agonist ivuxolimab. These receptors all stem from an adult with an advanced solid tumor such as melanoma, head and neck, liver or kidney cancer. Each CDR3 is given with its conserved first and last residue. The D gene is left open where the match is weak. Part of the rows lack a size; the others show once, few, many or a class for expanded clones.

D: .; size: .; V: TRBV5-5; J: TRBJ1-5; CDR3: CASSLQGYSNQPQHF; DNA: TGTGCCAGCAGCTTGCAGGGCTATAGCAATCAGCCCCAGCATTTT
D: TRBD1; size: .; V: TRBV5-1; J: TRBJ1-4; CDR3: CASSPGDRGKGEKLFF; DNA: TGCGCCAGCAGCCCCGGGGACAGGGGGAAGGGTGAAAAACTGTTTTTT
D: .; size: .; V: TRBV23-1; J: TRBJ1-2; CDR3: CASSQSGTGNYGYTF; DNA: TGCGCCAGCAGTCAATCGGGAACAGGGAACTATGGCTACACCTTC
D: .; size: few; V: TRBV18; J: TRBJ1-5; CDR3: CASSPGRNQPQHF; DNA: TGTGCCAGCTCACCAGGCCGCAATCAGCCCCAGCATTTT
D: .; size: once; V: TRBV29-1; J: TRBJ1-6; CDR3: CSVSIGNPNSPLHF; DNA: TGCAGCGTGTCGATAGGGAATCCTAATTCACCCCTCCACTTT
D: .; size: .; V: TRBV5-1; J: TRBJ2-2; CDR3: CASSLSGSVGELFF; DNA: TGCGCCAGCAGCTTGTCAGGGTCCGTCGGGGAGCTGTTTTTT
D: TRBD2; size: .; V: TRBV30; J: TRBJ2-1; CDR3: CAWRGSSGSLNEQFF; DNA: TGTGCCTGGAGGGGGTCTAGCGGGAGTTTAAATGAGCAGTTCTTC
D: TRBD1; size: .; V: TRBV2; J: TRBJ1-1; CDR3: CASKSGTAEAFF; DNA: TGTGCCAGCAAATCCGGGACAGCTGAAGCTTTCTTT
D: TRBD2; size: .; V: TRBV5-1; J: TRBJ2-7; CDR3: CASSKGLAGASYEQYF; DNA: TGCGCCAGCAGCAAGGGACTAGCGGGGGCGAGCTACGAGCAGTACTTC
D: TRBD2; size: .; V: TRBV18; J: TRBJ2-7; CDR3: CASSPGLAGEQYF; DNA: TGTGCCAGCTCACCTGGACTAGCGGGAGAGCAGTACTTC
D: TRBD2; size: .; V: TRBV6-4; J: TRBJ2-1; CDR3: CASRSGGRAEQFF; DNA: TGTGCCAGCAGATCGGGAGGGAGGGCTGAGCAGTTCTTC
D: TRBD1; size: .; V: TRBV11-2; J: TRBJ1-2; CDR3: CATGTGLGGYTF; DNA: TGTGCCACCGGGACAGGGTTGGGTGGCTACACCTTC
D: .; size: .; V: TRBV12-2; J: TRBJ2-1; CDR3: CASRLGPPWYEQFF; DNA: TGTGCAAGTCGCTTGGGACCCCCGTGGTATGAGCAGTTCTTC
D: .; size: .; V: TRBV7-3; J: TRBJ1-1; CDR3: CASSRQEGTEAFF; DNA: TGTGCCAGCAGCAGACAGGAGGGGACTGAAGCTTTCTTT
D: .; size: .; V: TRBV6-1; J: TRBJ2-2; CDR3: CASMQINTGELFF; DNA: TGTGCCAGCATGCAGATAAACACCGGGGAGCTGTTTTTT
D: .; size: .; V: TRBV4-1; J: TRBJ2-2; CDR3: CASSQVVGSSRTGELFF; DNA: TGCGCCAGCAGCCAAGTAGTAGGGTCGTCGAGGACCGGGGAGCTGTTTTTT
D: .; size: .; V: TRBV18; J: TRBJ2-2; CDR3: CASSASTDGELFF; DNA: TGTGCCAGCTCAGCTAGCACAGACGGGGAGCTGTTTTTT
D: TRBD2; size: .; V: TRBV5-1; J: TRBJ2-1; CDR3: CASSGTTNEQFF; DNA: TGCGCCAGCAGCGGGACTACCAATGAGCAGTTCTTC
D: .; size: .; V: TRBV7-9; J: TRBJ2-5; CDR3: CASSLRQVQETQYF; DNA: TGTGCCAGCAGCTTACGGCAGGTCCAAGAGACCCAGTACTTC
D: .; size: .; V: TRBV5-4; J: TRBJ2-2; CDR3: CASSPPSGTGELFF; DNA: TGTGCCAGCAGCCCCCCCTCCGGGACCGGGGAGCTGTTTTTT
D: .; size: .; V: TRBV9; J: TRBJ1-4; CDR3: CASSVDRGAEKLFF; DNA: TGTGCCAGCAGCGTGGATAGGGGCGCAGAAAAACTGTTTTTT
D: .; size: few; V: TRBV6-6; J: TRBJ1-1; CDR3: CASRLQGRTEAFF; DNA: TGTGCCAGCAGGCTTCAGGGGAGGACTGAAGCTTTCTTT
D: .; size: .; V: TRBV5-1; J: TRBJ1-1; CDR3: CASSLALDRREAFF; DNA: TGCGCCAGCAGCTTGGCCCTAGACAGGCGTGAAGCTTTCTTT
D: .; size: .; V: TRBV18; J: TRBJ1-2; CDR3: CASSPGRTYANYGYTF; DNA: TGTGCCAGCTCACCGGGGCGGACATACGCTAACTATGGCTACACCTTC
D: TRBD1; size: .; V: TRBV25-1; J: TRBJ2-2; CDR3: CASSVGQGATGELFF; DNA: TGTGCCAGCAGTGTCGGACAGGGGGCCACCGGGGAGCTGTTTTTT
D: .; size: few; V: TRBV6-6; J: TRBJ2-7; CDR3: CASSYSQGLGYEQYF; DNA: TGTGCCAGCAGTTACTCCCAGGGTCTCGGCTACGAGCAGTACTTC
D: .; size: .; V: TRBV30; J: TRBJ2-2; CDR3: CACGGRNTGELFF; DNA: TGTGCCTGTGGGGGGCGGAACACCGGGGAGCTGTTTTTT
D: .; size: .; V: TRBV4-3; J: TRBJ1-3; CDR3: CASSRGRSSGNTIYF; DNA: TGCGCCAGCAGCCGTGGACGGTCCTCTGGAAACACCATATATTTT
D: .; size: .; V: TRBV7-7; J: TRBJ2-1; CDR3: CASSTGPMGNEQFF; DNA: TGTGCCAGCAGCACGGGCCCGATGGGCAATGAGCAGTTCTTC